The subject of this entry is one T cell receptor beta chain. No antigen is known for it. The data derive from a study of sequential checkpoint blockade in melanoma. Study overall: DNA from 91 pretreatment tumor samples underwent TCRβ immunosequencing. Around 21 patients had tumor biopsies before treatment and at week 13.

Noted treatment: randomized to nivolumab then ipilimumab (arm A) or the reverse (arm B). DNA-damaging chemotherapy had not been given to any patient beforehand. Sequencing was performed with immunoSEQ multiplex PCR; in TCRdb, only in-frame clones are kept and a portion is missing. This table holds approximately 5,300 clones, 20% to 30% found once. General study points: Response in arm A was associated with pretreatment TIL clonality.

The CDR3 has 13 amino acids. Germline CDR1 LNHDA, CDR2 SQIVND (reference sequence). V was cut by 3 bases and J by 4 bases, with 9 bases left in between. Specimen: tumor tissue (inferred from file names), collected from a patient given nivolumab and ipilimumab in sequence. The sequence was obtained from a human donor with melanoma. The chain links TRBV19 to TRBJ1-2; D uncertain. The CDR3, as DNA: TGTGCCAGTAGTATCCTCGACCGCTATGGCTACACCTTC. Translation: CASSILDRYGYTF. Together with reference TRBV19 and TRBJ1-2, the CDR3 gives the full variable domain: DGGITQSPKYLFRKEGQNVTLSCEQNLNHDAMYWYRQDPGQGLRLIYYSQIVNDFQKGDIAEGYSVSREKKESFPLTVTSAQKNPTAFYLCASSILDRYGYTFGSGTRLTVV.